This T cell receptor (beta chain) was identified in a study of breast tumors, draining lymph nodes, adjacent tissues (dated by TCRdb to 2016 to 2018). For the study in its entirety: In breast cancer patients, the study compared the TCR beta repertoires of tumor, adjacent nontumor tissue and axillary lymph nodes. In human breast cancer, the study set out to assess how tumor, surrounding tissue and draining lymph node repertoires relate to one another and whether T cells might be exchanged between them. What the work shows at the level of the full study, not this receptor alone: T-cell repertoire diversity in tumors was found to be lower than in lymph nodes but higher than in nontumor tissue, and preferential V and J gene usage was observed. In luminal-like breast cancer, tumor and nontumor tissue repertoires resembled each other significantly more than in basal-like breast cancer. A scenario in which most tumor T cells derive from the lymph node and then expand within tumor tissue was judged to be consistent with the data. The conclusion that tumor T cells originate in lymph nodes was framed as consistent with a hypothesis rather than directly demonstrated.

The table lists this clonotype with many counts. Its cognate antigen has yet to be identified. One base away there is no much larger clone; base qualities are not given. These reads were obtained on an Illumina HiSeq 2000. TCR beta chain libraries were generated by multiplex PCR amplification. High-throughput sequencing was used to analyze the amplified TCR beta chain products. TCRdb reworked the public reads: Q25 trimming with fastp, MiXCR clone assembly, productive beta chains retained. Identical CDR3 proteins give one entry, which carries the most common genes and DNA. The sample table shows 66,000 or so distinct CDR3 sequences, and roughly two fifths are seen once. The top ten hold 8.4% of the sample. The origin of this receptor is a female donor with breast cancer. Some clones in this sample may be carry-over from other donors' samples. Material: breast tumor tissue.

CDR3 reads: CASSPDSLSGNTIYF. In nucleotides, the sequence is TGTGCCAGCAGCCCCGACAGCCTCTCTGGAAACACCATATATTTT. Recombination connected TRBV9 to TRBJ1-3; the D region possibly corresponds to TRBD1 (5 bases align). Sequences SGDLS (CDR1) and YYNGEE (CDR2) are obtained from the germline V gene. From its cysteine to its phenylalanine, the CDR3 spans 15 amino acids. The retained sequence is limited to the CDR3, 45 bases, with the frame set at the first base. The V end loses 4 bases and the J end loses 0 bases, and a stretch of 11 bases separates them.